The 31 T cell receptor beta chains presented below share a single source sample, sequenced in a study of CD8 T cells in ankylosing spondylitis. One entry per CDR3 protein, called by TCRdb with MiXCR from the 5' RACE reads. The sample has 450,000 to 550,000 distinct CDR3 sequences, approximately 5.3% seen once. Study-level findings and limits: In ankylosing spondylitis blood, a motif of 7 to 9 highly homologous TCR beta variants appeared characteristic.

No antigens are known for them. Sequencing was carried out using blood, either unsorted or a sorted T cell fraction (not recorded which). The source is a male donor with ankylosing spondylitis.

The sample holds many counts of this clonotype. This chain links TRBV20-1 with TRBJ1-2; no clear D. The CDR3 has 14 residues. V was trimmed by 6 bases and J by 0 bases, leaving 14 bases between them. Germline CDR1 and CDR2: DFQATT and SNEGSKA (reference sequence). CDR3 sequence: CSARTTVPNYGYTF. The CDR3 coding sequence is TGCAGTGCCCGAACCACAGTGCCTAACTATGGCTACACCTTC.

At least ten counts were recorded for this clonotype. The V and J genes are TRBV4-2 and TRBJ2-3; D not resolved. The CDR3 runs to 15 residues. Germline values: CDR1 LGHNA, CDR2 YNFKEQ. Trimming took off 0 bases at V and 6 bases at J, with 13 bases between the two ends. The CDR3 loop is CASSQDRARRDTQYF. The CDR3 nucleotides are TGTGCCAGCAGCCAAGATAGGGCCAGACGTGATACGCAGTATTTT.

This clonotype has at least ten counts. The chain is built from TRBV20-1 and TRBJ2-2; the D is unclear. Germline CDR1 DFQATT, CDR2 SNEGSKA (reference sequence). This CDR3 spans 13 amino acids. With 1 base removed from V and 5 bases from J, the gap between germline ends came to 8 bases. CDR3 region: CSARGGLTGELFF. Written as DNA, the CDR3 is TGCAGTGCTAGAGGCGGCCTAACCGGGGAGCTGTTTTTT.

This clonotype was seen many times. This chain links TRBV12-3 or TRBV12-4 with TRBJ1-1; no reliable D call. The CDR3 is made up of 11 amino acids. Trimming cost V 7 bases and J 3 bases, with 6 bases left between them. This chain's CDR3 is CASTGYTEAFF. CDR3 bases: TGTGCCAGCACGGGGTACACTGAAGCTTTCTTT.

There are many counts of this clonotype. The rearrangement uses TRBV24-1 and TRBJ2-7; possibly TRBD2 for D (6 bases). The germline gives CDR1 KGHDR, CDR2 SFDVKD. Between the trimmed V and J ends, which lost 4 bases and 5 bases, there was a span of 17 bases. The CDR3 extends over 15 amino acids. The CDR3 DNA is TGTGCCACCAGTGACCCCTCCACTAGCATCCACGAGCAGTACTTC. The encoded protein is CATSDPSTSIHEQYF.

Ten or more counts support this clonotype. The rearrangement uses TRBV11-2 and TRBJ2-3; D might be TRBD1 (5 bases). There are 15 residues in the CDR3. Deletions cut 1 base from V and 6 bases from J, with 14 bases between. From germline, CDR1 is SGHAT and CDR2 FQNNGV. The CDR3 DNA follows: TGTGCCAGCAGCTTAGTGGGCCAGGGTAGGGATACGCAGTATTTT. It codes for CASSLVGQGRDTQYF.

This clonotype was recorded many times. V gene TRBV4-2 combines with J gene TRBJ1-1; no clear D gene. The CDR3 consists of 16 residues. V was trimmed by 1 base and J by 0 bases, leaving 12 bases between them. Germline V gene data show CDR1 as LGHNA and CDR2 as YNFKEQ. Written as DNA, the CDR3 is TGTGCCAGCAGCCAAGGGCCCTTTAGCCTGAACACTGAAGCTTTCTTT. As protein: CASSQGPFSLNTEAFF.

The chain combines TRBV28 with TRBJ2-3, with TRBD2 matching 12 bases. CDR3 size: 16 residues. Germline V lookup: CDR1 MDHEN, CDR2 SYDVKM. V lost 6 bases to trimming and J lost 3 bases; unmatched junction nucleotides: 7. In DNA, the CDR3 is TGTGCCAGCAGACGTTTCCTAGCGGGAGGGACAGATACGCAGTATTTT. Its protein is CASRRFLAGGTDTQYF.

This clonotype was detected ten times or more. The chain links TRBV10-3 to TRBJ1-2; tentatively, D is TRBD1 (5 bases). The germline V gene has CDR1 ENHRY and CDR2 SYGVKD. The CDR3 contains 16 residues. V was clipped by 2 bases and J by 2 bases, with 15 bases between them. This CDR3 is CAISERVRGPNYGYTF. The DNA for the CDR3 is TGTGCCATCAGTGAGAGGGTTCGGGGACCCAACTATGGCTACACCTTC.

At least ten counts were recorded for this clonotype. V and J are TRBV28 and TRBJ1-2, with unresolved D. The germline CDR1 and CDR2 sequences are MDHEN and SYDVKM. The length of the CDR3 is 12 residues. Trimming took 7 bases from V and 7 from J, leaving 13 bases between them. The CDR3 spells CASTKPLAGYTF. For the CDR3, the DNA is TGTGCCAGCACTAAACCGCTCGCTGGCTACACCTTC.

This clonotype was seen many times. This chain's CDR3 is CASSLGSPNTEAFF. DNA of the CDR3: TGTGCCAGCAGTTTGGGCAGCCCGAACACTGAAGCTTTCTTT. This chain uses TRBV12-3 or TRBV12-4 with TRBJ1-1; D not resolved. The V end was cut by 3 bases, the J end by 1 base, with 9 bases between. CDR3 length equals 14 residues.

The table lists this clonotype with many counts. The CDR3 DNA is TGTGCCAGCAGCGGGCGAGCACTTGTGACTAGCGGGAGGACGATCGATGAGCAGTTCTTC. Amino acids: CASSGRALVTSGRTIDEQFF. The rearrangement uses TRBV11-1 and TRBJ2-1; 13 bases are a match to TRBD2. J lost 8 bases, V lost 5 bases, and 21 bases had no gene match. Germline V gene sequence: CDR1 SGHAT, CDR2 FQDESV (reference sequence). This CDR3 contains 20 residues. Filled out from reference TRBV11-1 and TRBJ2-1, the complete variable domain reads EAEVAQSPRYKITEKSQAVAFWCDPISGHATLYWYRQILGQGPELLVQFQDESVVDDSQLPKDRFSAERLKGVDSTLKIQPAELGDSAMYLCASSGRALVTSGRTIDEQFFGPGTRLTVL.

This clonotype has a handful of counts. The rearrangement uses TRBV6-2 or TRBV6-3 and TRBJ2-1; 7 bases agree with TRBD1. This CDR3 region has 16 residues. V was pared by 4 bases and J by 2 bases, with 8 bases of the junction left unmatched. Germline V lookup: CDR1 MNHEY, CDR2 SVGEGT. DNA of the CDR3: TGTGCCAGCAGTTTCCGATCCGACAGGGCCTACAATGAGCAGTTCTTC. Amino acids: CASSFRSDRAYNEQFF.

The chain links TRBV20-1 to TRBJ1-1; no clear D. Deletions cut 8 bases from V and 0 bases from J, with 10 bases between. The CDR3 is 12 residues long. The germline gives CDR1 DFQATT, CDR2 SNEGSKA (reference sequence). The CDR3 reads CSYRLLNTEAFF. The CDR3 region has the DNA TGCAGTTATAGACTGCTGAACACTGAAGCTTTCTTT.

This clonotype has ten or more counts. The rearrangement joins TRBV10-3 to TRBJ2-7; D gene ambiguous. CDR1 ENHRY and CDR2 SYGVKD come from the germline V gene. V shed 3 bases and J shed 2 bases, with 14 bases lying between them. This CDR3 is built from 15 residues. The CDR3 sequence is CAISDPRKHPYEQYF. In DNA, the CDR3 is TGTGCCATCAGTGATCCCAGAAAGCATCCCTACGAGCAGTACTTC.

This clonotype was found many times. V is TRBV5-1 and J is TRBJ2-1, with D maybe TRBD2 (5 bases). Between the trimmed V and J ends, which lost 0 bases and 10 bases, there was a span of 11 bases. This CDR3 has 13 amino acids. Germline loops: CDR1 SGHRS, CDR2 YFSETQ. CDR3 residues: CASSLEASREQFF. The CDR3, as DNA: TGCGCCAGCAGCTTGGAGGCTAGCAGAGAGCAGTTCTTC.

The rearrangement uses TRBV7-2 and TRBJ2-7; no reliable D call. The ends were cut back, 0 bases at V and 6 bases at J, with 12 bases in the middle. The length of the CDR3 is 14 residues. The germline CDR1 and CDR2 sequences are SGHTA and FQGNSA. The CDR3 sequence: CASSLALGYFEQYF. CDR3 sequence (DNA): TGTGCCAGCAGCTTAGCGCTTGGCTATTTCGAGCAGTACTTC.

This clonotype was counted many times. The chain uses TRBV9 and TRBJ1-3, with D perhaps TRBD1 (5 bases). This CDR3 spans 15 amino acids. Trimming removed 4 bases at V and 4 bases at J, with 15 bases between. Per the germline V gene, CDR1 is SGDLS and CDR2 is YYNGEE. The CDR3 DNA reads TGTGCCAGCAGCCCTAGCGACGGGGGGGGAAACACCATATATTTT. Its translation: CASSPSDGGGNTIYF.

At least ten counts were recorded for this clonotype. The chain couples TRBV4-2 to TRBJ2-6; D possibly corresponds to TRBD2 (5 bases). The CDR3 is 12 amino acids. The V and J ends lost 8 bases and 4 bases respectively, with 6 bases between them. Germline assignment: CDR1 LGHNA and CDR2 YNFKEQ. The CDR3 sequence: CASLAGANVLTF. The CDR3 bases are TGTGCCAGCCTAGCCGGGGCCAACGTCCTGACTTTC.

The sample holds many counts of this clonotype. The chain uses TRBV10-2 and TRBJ2-5; TRBD2 might be the D (5 bases). The CDR3 extends over 15 amino acids. Germline lookup yields CDR1 WSHSY and CDR2 SAAADI. Trimming removed 0 bases from V and 3 bases from J, with 11 bases in between. The DNA of the CDR3 is TGCGCCAGCAGTGAGTCCCCCGGGGTGGAAGAGACCCAGTACTTC. Translated: CASSESPGVEETQYF.

Ten or more counts support this clonotype. The gene calls are TRBV5-5 and TRBJ1-1; no firm D call. V was shortened by 4 bases and J by 8 bases, with 12 bases between the two germline ends. Per germline, CDR1 SGHKS and CDR2 YYEKEE (reference sequence). The CDR3 is 12 residues long. For the CDR3, the DNA is TGTGCCAGCAGCCCACGATGGGCGGAAGCTTTCTTT. Amino acids: CASSPRWAEAFF.

This clonotype occurred many times. The V call is TRBV11-2, the J call TRBJ2-5; TRBD2 agrees at 7 bases. This CDR3 is 15 amino acids long. Germline V CDR1 and CDR2: SGHAT, FQNNGV. V gave up 5 bases and J gave up 1 base; unmatched junction bases: 7. The CDR3 reads CASSRSGLAQETQYF. As DNA, the CDR3 is TGTGCCAGCAGCCGTAGCGGGCTCGCCCAAGAGACCCAGTACTTC.

This clonotype was observed many times. The chain is built from TRBV6-2 or TRBV6-3 and TRBJ2-7; TRBD1 aligns across 7 bases. Germline assignment: CDR1 MNHEY and CDR2 SVGEGT. This CDR3 has 14 residues. Losses at the gene ends were 6 bases for V and 1 base for J; bases not matched to a gene: 6. CDR3 DNA: TGTGCCAGCAGCCACAGGGGTCGGTCCTACGAGCAGTACTTC. Translation: CASSHRGRSYEQYF.

At least ten counts were recorded for this clonotype. The V gene is TRBV7-9, the J gene TRBJ2-3; TRBD2 matches at 13 bases. Germline V lookup: CDR1 SEHNR, CDR2 FQNEAQ (reference sequence). The V and J ends lost 5 bases and 6 bases, in that order; junction bases with no gene match: 5. This CDR3 has 15 amino acids. This CDR3 reads CASSQGLAGADTQYF. The CDR3 region has the DNA TGTGCCAGCAGCCAAGGACTAGCGGGAGCCGATACGCAGTATTTT.

This clonotype occurred many times. This chain links TRBV11-2 with TRBJ2-1, with TRBD2 matching over 9 bases. The length of the CDR3 is 17 residues. V lost 3 bases to trimming and J lost 2 bases; unmatched junction nucleotides: 8. Germline V gene data show CDR1 as SGHAT and CDR2 as FQNNGV. CDR3 nucleotide sequence: TGTGCCAGCAGCTTCTTTAGCGGGAGTGACCCCTACAATGAGCAGTTCTTC. It is translated as CASSFFSGSDPYNEQFF.

This clonotype was recorded many times. The rearrangement joins TRBV4-1 to TRBJ1-1; 9 bases line up with TRBD1. The CDR3 has 17 amino acids. Germline CDR1 MGHRA, CDR2 YSYEKL. With 3 bases clipped from V and 3 bases from J, the junction kept 11 bases outside the gene matches. CDR3 region: CASSHRVTGGLDTEAFF. In nucleotides, the CDR3 is TGCGCCAGCAGCCATAGGGTCACAGGGGGCCTGGACACTGAAGCTTTCTTT.

This clonotype occurred many times. This chain connects TRBV6-2 or TRBV6-3 to TRBJ1-1; perhaps TRBD1 as D (5 bases). The length of the CDR3 is 13 residues. Germline assignment: CDR1 MNHEY and CDR2 SVGEGT. Trimming took off 2 bases at V and 7 bases at J, with 11 bases between the two ends. The chain's CDR3 is CASSYLFDSEAFF. In nucleotides, the CDR3 is TGTGCCAGCAGTTACCTTTTTGACAGTGAAGCTTTCTTT.

The CDR3 protein is CASSQEGTYTDTQYF. The CDR3 bases are TGTGCCAGCAGCCAAGAGGGCACGTACACAGATACGCAGTATTTT. The J gene is TRBJ2-3, the V gene TRBV14; D remains unclear. The CDR3 loop spans 15 amino acids. With 0 bases removed from V and 2 bases from J, the gap between germline ends came to 9 bases. In germline, CDR1 is SGHDN, CDR2 FVKESK.

This clonotype has at least ten counts. The V call is TRBV7-2, the J call TRBJ1-1; tentative D call: TRBD1 (6 bases). Per germline, CDR1 SGHTA and CDR2 FQGNSA. The length of the CDR3 is 16 residues. The germline V and J ends were trimmed by 2 bases and 4 bases, with 17 bases remaining between them. The CDR3 coding sequence is TGTGCCAGCAGCTTAATCTCTTACAGGGTTGGCACTGAAGCTTTCTTT. Translating it yields CASSLISYRVGTEAFF.

This clonotype was seen repeatedly, ten times or more. The chain is built from TRBV29-1 and TRBJ2-1, with TRBD1 matching over 8 bases. Germline V gene lookup returns CDR1 SQVTM and CDR2 ANQGSEA. Losses at the gene ends were 1 base for V and 3 bases for J; bases not matched to a gene: 5. The CDR3 runs to 15 residues. The chain's CDR3 is CSVEGAGGIYNEQFF. CDR3 nucleotides: TGCAGCGTTGAAGGGGCAGGGGGCATCTACAATGAGCAGTTCTTC.

This clonotype was recorded at least ten times. The chain carries TRBV7-9 and TRBJ2-1; 8 bases are shared with TRBD1. This CDR3 is 13 amino acids long. V was pared by 4 bases and J by 9 bases, with 5 bases of the junction left unmatched. CDR1 is SEHNR and CDR2 is FQNEAQ in the germline V gene (reference sequence). This chain's CDR3 is CASSSTGGAEQFF. DNA of the CDR3: TGTGCCAGCAGCTCAACAGGGGGAGCTGAGCAGTTCTTC. Supplemented by reference TRBV7-9 and TRBJ2-1, the full variable domain reads DTGVSQNPRHKITKRGQNVTFRCDPISEHNRLYWYRQTLGQGPEFLTYFQNEAQLEKSRLLSDRFSAERPKGSFSTLEIQRTEQGDSAMYLCASSSTGGAEQFFGPGTRLTVL.